This T cell receptor beta chain appears in the sequencing data of a study of T cells in localized non-small cell lung cancer. Whole-study findings and limits: Clonality of T cells reached its maximum in uninvolved adjacent lung, surpassing tumor. Since sequencing was restricted to only one region of the tumor, intratumor heterogeneity remains a possibility. Higher T cell density in the blood was associated with longer overall survival, whereas higher adjacent-lung clonality associated with shorter survival.

This clone is categorized as medium-sized. Its cognate antigen is unknown. The repertoire was sequenced with immunoSEQ multiplex PCR; TCRdb's copy has only in-frame clones and lacks some. Of 2,000 to 3,000 clones in the sample, 20% to 25% were seen once. The CDR3 is made up of 13 amino acids. Trimming stripped 8 bases from V and 0 bases from J, with 10 bases between. Germline V gives CDR1 MNHGY, CDR2 SAAAGT. The V call is TRBV6-8, the J call TRBJ1-1; D is undetermined. Sequencing used normal lung tissue next to the tumor, obtained before any cancer treatment. The sequence derives from a female donor with stage II lung adenocarcinoma. CDR3 residues: CASGSTVNTEAFF. CDR3 DNA sequence: TGTGCCAGCGGGTCGACCGTGAACACTGAAGCTTTCTTT.